This T cell receptor (beta chain) emerged from a study of T cells in Graves' hyperthyroidism and ophthalmopathy. Study-level information: The authors collected peripheral blood at initial diagnosis, before any treatment. The study's findings and limits: Median prediction lead before ophthalmopathy onset was about 6.3 months with the model.

The TCR beta CDR3 regions underwent amplification using RNA transcripts as the source. With the HTBI primer set, the TCR CDR3 went through a first round of RT-PCR. Via MiXCR, TCRdb re-called the multiplex PCR reads, giving one row per CDR3 protein. The table records around 490,000 distinct CDR3 sequences, 15% to 20% of them present only once. This clonotype turned up a few times. The antigen is undetermined. The germline V gene encodes CDR1 LNHDA and CDR2 SQIVND (reference sequence). The ends lost 1 base at V and 7 bases at J; junction bases unmatched: 12. The CDR3 sequence is 17 residues long. This chain links TRBV19 with TRBJ1-5; 8 bases agree with TRBD1. The receptor was derived from a man aged 35 to 55 with Graves' ophthalmopathy. Sample: blood. The CDR3 sequence: CASSIGHGRGRKQPQHF. DNA for the CDR3: TGTGCCAGTAGTATAGGACACGGCAGGGGGCGAAAACAGCCCCAGCATTTT.